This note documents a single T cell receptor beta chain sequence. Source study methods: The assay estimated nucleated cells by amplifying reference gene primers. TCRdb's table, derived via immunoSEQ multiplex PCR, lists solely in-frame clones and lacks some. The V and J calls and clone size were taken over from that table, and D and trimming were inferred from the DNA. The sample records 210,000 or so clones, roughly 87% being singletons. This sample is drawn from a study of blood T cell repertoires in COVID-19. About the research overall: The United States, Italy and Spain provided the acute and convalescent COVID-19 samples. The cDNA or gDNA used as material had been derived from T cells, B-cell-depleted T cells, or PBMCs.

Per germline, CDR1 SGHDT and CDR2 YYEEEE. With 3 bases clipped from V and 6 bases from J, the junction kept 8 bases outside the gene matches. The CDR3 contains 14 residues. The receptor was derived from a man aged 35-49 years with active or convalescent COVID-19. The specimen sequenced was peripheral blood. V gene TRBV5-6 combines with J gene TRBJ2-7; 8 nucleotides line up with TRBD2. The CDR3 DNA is TGTGCCAGCAGCTCCACCCCGGGAGGGCTCGAGCAGTACTTC. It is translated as CASSSTPGGLEQYF. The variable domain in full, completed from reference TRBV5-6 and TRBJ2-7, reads DAGVTQSPTHLIKTRGQQVTLRCSPKSGHDTVSWYQQALGQGPQFIFQYYEEEERQRGNFPDRFSGHQFPNYSSELNVNALLLGDSALYLCASSSTPGGLEQYFGPGTRLTVT.